This TCR beta chain was captured by sequencing in a study of T cells expressing NK-cell markers. Across the study: Cells sorted as CD3+CD56+NKG2C+, CD3+CD56+NKG2C- and CD3+CD56-NKG2C+ T cells supplied the TCR beta repertoires. In the group of eight sequenced donors, seven were HCMV-seropositive and one was seronegative.

Notes on this clonotype: Antigen specificity is unknown.

Overall study results and limits: Each of about 6 donors carried dominant NKG2C+ clonotypes accounting for about 1.0-7.0% of CD8+ T cells. The same clonotypes also predominated in the CD3+CD56-NKG2C+ fraction of a handful of donors.

From germline, CDR1 is SGHTA and CDR2 FQGNSA. The length of the CDR3 is 14 residues. Reanalyzing the 5' RACE reads, TCRdb keeps one entry per CDR3 protein, without DNA. Its clone listing holds about 260,000 distinct CDR3 sequences. Sequenced: blood T cells: a sorted CD56 or NKG2C T cell subset, CD4+ or CD8+ T cells, or bulk PBMC T cells (not recorded which). This sequence joins TRBV7-2 and TRBJ2-7. This TCR was sampled from a woman between 18 and 70 years old in good health. The CDR3 is CASSPSGGTYEQYF. The variable domain in full, completed from reference TRBV7-2 and TRBJ2-7, reads GAGVSQSPSNKVTEKGKDVELRCDPISGHTALYWYRQSLGQGLEFLIYFQGNSAPDKSGLPSDRFSAERTGGSVSTLTIQRTQQEDSAVYLCASSPSGGTYEQYFGPGTRLTVT.